These 7 T cell receptor beta chains were sequenced from one sample in a study of cytomegalovirus exposure and HLA in healthy donors. The repertoire was sequenced with immunoSEQ multiplex PCR; TCRdb's copy has only in-frame clones and lacks some. The top ten hold approximately 2.3% of the sample, which has about 120,000 clones, approximately 81% seen once. The sample consisted of PBMCs. The receptor source for this set is a woman aged 25 to 39 in good health and CMV-seronegative.

The V call is TRBV30, the J call TRBJ1-5; D ambiguous. V lost 1 base, J lost 9 bases, and 7 bases lay in between. The germline V gene has CDR1 GTSNPN and CDR2 SVGIG (reference sequence). CDR3 size: 11 residues. The CDR3 DNA is TGTGCCTGGAGTGGATCGGGGCCCCAGCATTTT. This codes for CAWSGSGPQHF.

V usage is TRBV6-1 and J usage is TRBJ1-1; D call uncertain. CDR1 and CDR2 (germline): MNHNS, SASEGT. Trimming left V 1 base short and J 10 bases short, with 10 bases between. CDR3 length: 12 residues. The CDR3 loop is CASSEGAFTAFF. DNA for the CDR3: TGTGCCAGCAGTGAAGGCGCATTCACAGCTTTCTTT.

The V and J genes are TRBV6-5 and TRBJ1-1; D is ambiguous. V dropped 2 bases and J dropped 6 bases, with 16 bases sitting between them. This CDR3 region has 15 residues. Germline V gene lookup returns CDR1 MNHEY and CDR2 SVGAGI. CDR3 DNA sequence: TGTGCCAGCAGTTACCCCGGTCAACTCCCTGCTGAAGCTTTCTTT. Its protein product is CASSYPGQLPAEAFF.

The rearrangement uses TRBV5-1 and TRBJ2-5, with D unclear. Germline assignment: CDR1 SGHRS and CDR2 YFSETQ. The CDR3 extends over 12 amino acids. With 5 bases removed from V and 4 bases from J, the gap between germline ends came to 9 bases. DNA of the CDR3: TGCGCCAGCAGTTCCTACGGAGAGACCCAGTACTTC. This gives the protein CASSSYGETQYF.

V usage is TRBV6-5 and J usage is TRBJ1-1; D remains unclear. This CDR3 region has 12 residues. The V gene's germline CDR1 is MNHEY and CDR2 SVGAGI. The V and J ends lost 7 bases and 7 bases respectively, with 13 bases between them. This CDR3 reads CASTSHGHEAFF. The CDR3 coding sequence is TGTGCCAGCACCTCGCACGGTCATGAAGCTTTCTTT.

V usage is TRBV27 and J usage is TRBJ1-2, with a tentative D call TRBD1 (5 bases). Germline V gives CDR1 MNHEY, CDR2 SMNVEV (reference sequence). The CDR3 totals 18 residues. With 7 bases removed from V and 4 bases from J, the gap between germline ends came to 28 bases. CDR3 in DNA: TGTGCCAGCAACATTAACGGAGTAGGGGCCGGATCAATCTATGGCTACACCTTC. Translating gives CASNINGVGAGSIYGYTF.

The genes are TRBV11-3 and TRBJ2-3, with TRBD1 matching 8 bases. Trimming took 4 bases from V and 2 from J; bases not matched to a gene: 5. The CDR3 consists of 15 residues. Germline CDR1 and CDR2: SGHNT and YENEEA. CDR3 region: CASSSQGEDTDTQYF. The CDR3 DNA is TGTGCCAGCAGCTCACAGGGGGAGGACACAGATACGCAGTATTTT. Based on the CDR3 plus reference TRBV11-3 and TRBJ2-3, the full variable domain is EAGVVQSPRYKIIEKKQPVAFWCNPISGHNTLYWYLQNLGQGPELLIRYENEEAVDDSQLPKDRFSAERLKGVDSTLKIQPAELGDSAVYLCASSSQGEDTDTQYFGPGTRLTVL.